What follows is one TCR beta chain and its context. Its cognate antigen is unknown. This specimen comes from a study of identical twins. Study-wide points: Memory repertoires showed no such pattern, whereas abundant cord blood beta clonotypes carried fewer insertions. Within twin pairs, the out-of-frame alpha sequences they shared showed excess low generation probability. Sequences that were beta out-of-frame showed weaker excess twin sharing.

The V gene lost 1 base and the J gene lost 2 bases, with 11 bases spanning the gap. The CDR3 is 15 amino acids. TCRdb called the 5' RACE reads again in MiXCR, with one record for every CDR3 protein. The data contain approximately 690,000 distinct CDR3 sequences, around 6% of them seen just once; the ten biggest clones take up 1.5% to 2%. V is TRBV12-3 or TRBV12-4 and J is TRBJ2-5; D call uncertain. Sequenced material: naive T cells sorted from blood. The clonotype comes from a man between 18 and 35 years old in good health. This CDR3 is CASSLEDGWQETQYF. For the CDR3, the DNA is TGTGCCAGCAGTTTAGAGGACGGGTGGCAAGAGACCCAGTACTTC.